This TCR beta chain was recorded in a study of T cell changes during pregnancy in multiple sclerosis. Germline V lookup: CDR1 SEHNR, CDR2 FQNEAQ (reference sequence). The length of the CDR3 is 13 residues. V was pared by 6 bases and J by 6 bases, with 11 bases between. This table comes from immunoSEQ multiplex PCR, and its TCRdb copy is limited to in-frame clones, with some not included. The table lists about 100,000 clones, under 95% of them singletons. This chain links TRBV7-9 with TRBJ1-4, with TRBD1 as a possible D gene (5 bases). This TCR came from a female donor with multiple sclerosis, enrolled in a pregnancy study. This sample comprised peripheral blood, obtained after pregnancy. The CDR3 DNA is TGTGCCAGCAGAGAAGGGGTGGATGAAAAACTGTTTTTT. Encoded protein: CASREGVDEKLFF.